This T cell receptor beta chain was recorded in a study of blood T cell repertoires in COVID-19. The V and J ends lost 6 bases and 3 bases respectively, with 6 bases between them. Germline V gives CDR1 SNHLY, CDR2 FYNNEI. This CDR3 is 11 amino acids long. Libraries were prepared by immunoSEQ multiplex PCR; TCRdb keeps only in-frame clonotypes and omits some of them. The data hold hundreds of thousands of clones, with roughly 90% observed a single time. The sequence derives from a woman aged 45 to 65 with active or convalescent COVID-19. The material sequenced was peripheral blood. The chain combines TRBV2 with TRBJ2-7; D is perhaps TRBD2 (5 bases). The CDR3 spells CASRDFYEQYF. The CDR3, as DNA: TGTGCCAGCAGGGACTTCTACGAGCAGTACTTC.